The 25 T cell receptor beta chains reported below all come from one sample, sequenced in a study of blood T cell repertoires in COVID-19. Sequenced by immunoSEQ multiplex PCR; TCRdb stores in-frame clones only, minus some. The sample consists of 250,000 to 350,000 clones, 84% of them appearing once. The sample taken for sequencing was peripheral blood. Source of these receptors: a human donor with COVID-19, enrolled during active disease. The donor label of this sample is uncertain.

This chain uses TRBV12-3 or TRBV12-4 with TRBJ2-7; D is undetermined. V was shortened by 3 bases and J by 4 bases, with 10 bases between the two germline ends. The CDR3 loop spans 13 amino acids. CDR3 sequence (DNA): TGTGCCAGCAGTTTTCCCCCCGGTTACGAGCAGTACTTC. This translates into CASSFPPGYEQYF.

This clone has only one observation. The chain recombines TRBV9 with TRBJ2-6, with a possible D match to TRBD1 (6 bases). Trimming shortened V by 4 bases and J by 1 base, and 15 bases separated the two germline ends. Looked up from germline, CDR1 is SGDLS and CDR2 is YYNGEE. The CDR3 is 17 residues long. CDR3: CASSLRGGLSGANVLTF. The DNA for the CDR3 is TGTGCCAGCAGCCTCCGAGGGGGTTTATCTGGGGCCAACGTCCTGACTTTC.

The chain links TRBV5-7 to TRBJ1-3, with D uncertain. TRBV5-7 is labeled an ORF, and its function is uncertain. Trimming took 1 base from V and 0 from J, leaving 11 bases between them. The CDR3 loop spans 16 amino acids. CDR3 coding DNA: TGTGCCAGCAGCTTGATTAAATTGAGCTCTGGAAACACCATATATTTT. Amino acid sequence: CASSLIKLSSGNTIYF.

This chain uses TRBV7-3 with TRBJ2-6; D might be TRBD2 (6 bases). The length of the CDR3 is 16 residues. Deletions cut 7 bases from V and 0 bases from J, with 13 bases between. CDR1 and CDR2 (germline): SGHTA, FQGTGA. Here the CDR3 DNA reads TGTGCCAGCACTACGGGGGTCAACTCTGGGGCCAACGTCCTGACTTTC. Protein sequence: CASTTGVNSGANVLTF.

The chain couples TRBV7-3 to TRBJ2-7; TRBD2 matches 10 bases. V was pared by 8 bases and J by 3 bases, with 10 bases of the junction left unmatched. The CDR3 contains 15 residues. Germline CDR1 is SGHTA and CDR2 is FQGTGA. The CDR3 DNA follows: TGTGCCAGCCAGGCTCTAGCGGGAGATCGCTACGAGCAGTACTTC. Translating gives CASQALAGDRYEQYF.

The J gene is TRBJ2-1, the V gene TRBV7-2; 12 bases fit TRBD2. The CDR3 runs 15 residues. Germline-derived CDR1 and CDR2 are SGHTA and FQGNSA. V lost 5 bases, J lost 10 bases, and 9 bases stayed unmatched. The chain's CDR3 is CASSLRLAGVSEQFF. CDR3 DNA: TGTGCCAGCAGCCTTAGACTAGCGGGGGTTTCGGAGCAGTTCTTC.

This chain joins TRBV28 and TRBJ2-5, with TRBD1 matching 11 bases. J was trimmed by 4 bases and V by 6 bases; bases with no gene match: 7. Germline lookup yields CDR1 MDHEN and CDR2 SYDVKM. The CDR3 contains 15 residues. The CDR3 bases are TGTGCCAGCAGACCGGACAGGGGGCTTTCAGAGACCCAGTACTTC. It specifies CASRPDRGLSETQYF.

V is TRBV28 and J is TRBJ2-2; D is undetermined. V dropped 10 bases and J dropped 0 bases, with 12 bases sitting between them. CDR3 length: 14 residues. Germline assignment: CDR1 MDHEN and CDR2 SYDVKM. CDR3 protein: CATYGRANTGELFF. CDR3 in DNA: TGTGCCACCTATGGCCGGGCGAACACCGGGGAGCTGTTTTTT.

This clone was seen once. The CDR3 loop reads CASRGQGREQPQHF. In DNA form, the CDR3 reads TGTGCCAGCAGGGGACAGGGGAGGGAGCAGCCCCAGCATTTT. The chain employs TRBV28 and TRBJ1-5; 10 bases fit TRBD1. After removal of 6 bases from V and 7 bases from J, the junction contained 6 bases not matched to a gene. CDR1 and CDR2 (germline): MDHEN, SYDVKM. This CDR3 is 14 amino acids long.

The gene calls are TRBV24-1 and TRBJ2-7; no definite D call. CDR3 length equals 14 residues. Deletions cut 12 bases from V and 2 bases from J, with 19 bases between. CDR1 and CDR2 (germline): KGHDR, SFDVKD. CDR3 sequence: CAGRGGALTYEQYF. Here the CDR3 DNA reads TGTGCCGGAAGAGGCGGTGCCCTAACCTACGAGCAGTACTTC.

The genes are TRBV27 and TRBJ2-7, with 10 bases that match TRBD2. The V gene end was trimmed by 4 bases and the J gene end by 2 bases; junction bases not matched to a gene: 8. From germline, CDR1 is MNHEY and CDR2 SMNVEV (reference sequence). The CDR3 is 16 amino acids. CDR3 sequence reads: CASSSTSGHTPYEQYF. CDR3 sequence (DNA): TGTGCCAGCAGTTCGACTAGCGGGCACACTCCCTACGAGCAGTACTTC.

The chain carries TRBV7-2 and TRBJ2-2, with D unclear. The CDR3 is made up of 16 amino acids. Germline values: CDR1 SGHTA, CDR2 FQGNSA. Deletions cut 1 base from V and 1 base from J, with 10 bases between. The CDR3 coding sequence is TGTGCCAGCAGCTTAGGGGCAGTCCTGAACACCGGGGAGCTGTTTTTT. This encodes CASSLGAVLNTGELFF. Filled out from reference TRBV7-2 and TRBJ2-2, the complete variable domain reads GAGVSQSPSNKVTEKGKDVELRCDPISGHTALYWYRQSLGQGLEFLIYFQGNSAPDKSGLPSDRFSAERTGGSVSTLTIQRTQQEDSAVYLCASSLGAVLNTGELFFGEGSRLTVL.

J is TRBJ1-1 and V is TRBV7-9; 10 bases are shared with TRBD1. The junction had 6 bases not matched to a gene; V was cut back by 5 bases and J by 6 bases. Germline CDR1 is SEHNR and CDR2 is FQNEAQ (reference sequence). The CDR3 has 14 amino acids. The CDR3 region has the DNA TGTGCCAGCAGCATGGGACAGGGGTTCCCTGAAGCTTTCTTT. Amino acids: CASSMGQGFPEAFF.

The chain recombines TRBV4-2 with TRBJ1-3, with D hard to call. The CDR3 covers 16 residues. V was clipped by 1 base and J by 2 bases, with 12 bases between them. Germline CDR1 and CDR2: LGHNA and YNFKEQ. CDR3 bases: TGTGCCAGCAGCCAAGTGCAAACGGGTCCTGGAAACACCATATATTTT. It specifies CASSQVQTGPGNTIYF.

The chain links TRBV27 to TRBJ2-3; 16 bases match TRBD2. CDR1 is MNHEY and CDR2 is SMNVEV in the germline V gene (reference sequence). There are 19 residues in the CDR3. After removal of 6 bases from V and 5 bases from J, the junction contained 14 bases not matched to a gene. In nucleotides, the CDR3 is TGTGCCAGCAGCCGAACCGGGACTAGCGGGAGGGCCCAAATAGATACGCAGTATTTT. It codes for CASSRTGTSGRAQIDTQYF.

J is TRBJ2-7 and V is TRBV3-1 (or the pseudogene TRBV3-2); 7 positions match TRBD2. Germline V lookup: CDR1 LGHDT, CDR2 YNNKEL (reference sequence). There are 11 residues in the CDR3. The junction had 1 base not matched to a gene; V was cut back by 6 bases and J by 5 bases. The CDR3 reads CASSRGDEQYF. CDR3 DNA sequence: TGTGCCAGCAGTCGGGGGGACGAGCAGTACTTC.

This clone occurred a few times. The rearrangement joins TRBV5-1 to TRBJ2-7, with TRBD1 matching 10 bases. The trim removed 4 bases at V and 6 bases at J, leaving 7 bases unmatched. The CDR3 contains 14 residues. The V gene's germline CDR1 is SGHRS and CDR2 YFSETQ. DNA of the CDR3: TGCGCCAGCAGCCGCGGGACAGGGGAGGGCGAGCAGTACTTC. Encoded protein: CASSRGTGEGEQYF.

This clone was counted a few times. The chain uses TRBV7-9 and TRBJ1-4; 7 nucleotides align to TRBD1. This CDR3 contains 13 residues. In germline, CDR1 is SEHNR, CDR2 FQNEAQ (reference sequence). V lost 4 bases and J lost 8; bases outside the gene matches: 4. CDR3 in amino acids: CASSSTGPEKLFF. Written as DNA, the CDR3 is TGTGCCAGCAGCTCGACAGGGCCCGAAAAACTGTTTTTT.

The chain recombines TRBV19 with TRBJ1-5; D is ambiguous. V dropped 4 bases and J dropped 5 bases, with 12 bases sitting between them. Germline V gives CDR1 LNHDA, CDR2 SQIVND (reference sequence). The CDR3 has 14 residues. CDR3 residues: CASSTGGGDQPQHF. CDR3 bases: TGTGCCAGTAGTACGGGTGGCGGGGATCAGCCCCAGCATTTT.

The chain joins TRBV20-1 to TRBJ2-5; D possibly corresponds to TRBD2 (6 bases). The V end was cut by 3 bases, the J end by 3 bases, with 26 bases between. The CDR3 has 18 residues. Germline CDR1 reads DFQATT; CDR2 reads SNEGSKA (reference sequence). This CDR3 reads CSASETWGLLQLEETQYF. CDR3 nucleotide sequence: TGCAGTGCTAGTGAGACATGGGGACTCCTCCAGCTCGAAGAGACCCAGTACTTC.

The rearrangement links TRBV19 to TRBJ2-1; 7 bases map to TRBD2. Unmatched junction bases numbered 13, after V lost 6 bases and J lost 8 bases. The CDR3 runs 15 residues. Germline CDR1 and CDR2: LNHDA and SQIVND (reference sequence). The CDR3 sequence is CASSTGAGEFHEQFF. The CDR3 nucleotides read TGTGCCAGTAGCACCGGGGCGGGAGAATTCCATGAGCAGTTCTTC.

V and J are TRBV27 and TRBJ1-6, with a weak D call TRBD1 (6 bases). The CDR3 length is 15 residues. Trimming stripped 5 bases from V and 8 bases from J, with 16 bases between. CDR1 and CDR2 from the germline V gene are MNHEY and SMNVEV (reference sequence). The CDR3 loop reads CASSPSGQNHSPLHF. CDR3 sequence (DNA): TGTGCCAGCAGTCCCTCAGGACAGAACCATTCACCCCTCCACTTT.

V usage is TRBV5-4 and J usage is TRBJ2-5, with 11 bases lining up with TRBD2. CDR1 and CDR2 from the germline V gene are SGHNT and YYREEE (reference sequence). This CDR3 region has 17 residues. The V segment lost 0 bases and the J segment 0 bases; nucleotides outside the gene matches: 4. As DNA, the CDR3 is TGTGCCAGCAGCTTGGGACTAGCGGGAACGTACCAAGAGACCCAGTACTTC. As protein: CASSLGLAGTYQETQYF.

The CDR3 is CASSSGLGGTQYF. CDR3 nucleotide sequence: TGTGCCAGCAGCTCAGGACTAGGAGGGACCCAGTACTTC. The chain combines TRBV5-4 with TRBJ2-5, with 7 nucleotides matching TRBD2. Trimming at V came to 3 bases and at J to 7 bases, leaving 6 bases not matched to a gene. Germline lookup yields CDR1 SGHNT and CDR2 YYREEE (reference sequence). The CDR3 extends over 13 amino acids.

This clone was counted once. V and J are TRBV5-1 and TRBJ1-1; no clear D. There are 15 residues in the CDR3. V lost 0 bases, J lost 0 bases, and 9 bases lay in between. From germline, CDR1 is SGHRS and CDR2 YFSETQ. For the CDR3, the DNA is TGCGCCAGCAGCTTGGGGAGTAGTATGAACACTGAAGCTTTCTTT. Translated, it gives CASSLGSSMNTEAFF. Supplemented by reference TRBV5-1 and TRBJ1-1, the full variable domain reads KAGVTQTPRYLIKTRGQQVTLSCSPISGHRSVSWYQQTPGQGLQFLFEYFSETQRNKGNFPGRFSGRQFSNSRSEMNVSTLELGDSALYLCASSLGSSMNTEAFFGQGTRLTVV.